Each of the 5 T cell receptor beta chains below was sequenced from the same sample in a study of vaccination and CD4 T cells after COVID-19. Sequenced with the Oncomine TCR Beta short-read assay was DNA taken from cultured CD4+ T cells. In TCRdb, the PCR reads were re-called with MiXCR into one record per CDR3 protein. The repertoire includes some 18,000 distinct CDR3 sequences, about three fifths of them detected once, and 5.5% to 7% sits in the top ten. Treatment given: roughly 10-day PBMC culture with coronavirus spike peptide pools or control peptides (ViraFEST assay). Their antigens remain unidentified. The sequencing here drew on CD4+ T cells from blood, cultured in vitro, taken before SARS-CoV-2 vaccination. The receptor source for this set is a human donor who had recovered from COVID-19.

In its sample, this clonotype was seen a few times. This sequence joins TRBV20-1 and TRBJ1-1; tentative D call: TRBD1 (6 bases). Trimming removed 3 bases from V and 7 bases from J, with 9 bases in between. CDR1 is DFQATT and CDR2 is SNEGSKA in the germline V gene (reference sequence). This CDR3 has 11 amino acids. The DNA for the CDR3 is TGCAGTGCTAGGCACAGGGTTGAAGCTTTCTTT. Its translation is CSARHRVEAFF.

This chain connects TRBV6-2 or TRBV6-3 to TRBJ2-7, with D tentatively TRBD1 (5 bases). Germline V CDR1 and CDR2: MNHEY, SVGEGT. The germline V and J ends were trimmed by 1 base and 3 bases, with 10 bases remaining between them. The length of the CDR3 is 14 residues. The CDR3 nucleotides read TGTGCCAGCAGTTACTGGGGCAGGATCTACGAGCAGTACTTC. Residues: CASSYWGRIYEQYF.

The CDR3 nucleotides read TGTGCCAGCATAAGGGAATTCAGGAATCAGCCCCAGCATTTT. Translated, it gives CASIREFRNQPQHF. V usage is TRBV6-1 and J usage is TRBJ1-5; D remains ambiguous. This CDR3 region has 14 residues. Trimming left V 7 bases short and J 4 bases short, with 14 bases between. CDR1 is MNHNS and CDR2 is SASEGT in the germline V gene.

Details on this clonotype: One end of the junction is discordant with germline, which a read error may explain. The CDR3 region is CASRTNAGELFF. DNA for the CDR3: TGTGCCAGCAGAACGAACGCCGGGGAGCTGTTTTTT. The gene calls are TRBV6-1 and TRBJ2-2; the D is unclear. The germline V gene encodes CDR1 MNHNS and CDR2 SASEGT. The CDR3 loop spans 12 amino acids.

This clonotype has more than one count but fewer than ten. The V call is TRBV7-3, the J call TRBJ2-3; D not resolved. Germline values: CDR1 SGHTA, CDR2 FQGTGA. V was trimmed by 2 bases and J by 2 bases, leaving 5 bases between them. The CDR3 contains 13 residues. The CDR3 sequence is CASSLQYTDTQYF. Written as DNA, the CDR3 is TGTGCCAGCAGCTTACAGTACACAGATACGCAGTATTTT.